These 26 T cell receptor beta chains were all obtained from the same sample, sequenced in a study of early T cells in non-severe SARS-CoV-2 infection. TCRdb passed the 5' RACE reads through MiXCR, listing each CDR3 protein once. Of about 60,000 distinct CDR3 sequences in the sample, roughly a tenth were seen once. Specimen: whole blood. The source is an adult who was a healthcare worker with PCR-confirmed SARS-CoV-2 infection or an uninfected control (not recorded which).

The chain combines TRBV11-2 with TRBJ1-1; possibly TRBD1 for D (5 bases). The CDR3 has 16 amino acids. Deletions cut 4 bases from V and 4 bases from J, with 19 bases between. The germline gives CDR1 SGHAT, CDR2 FQNNGV. The CDR3 nucleotides are TGTGCCAGCAGCTCCATGCCCTCGGGACGGACCACTGAAGCTTTCTTT. This gives the protein CASSSMPSGRTTEAFF.

Many counts were recorded for this clonotype. CDR3 loop: CASRKDAGTDTQYF. Here the CDR3 DNA reads TGTGCCAGCAGAAAAGACGCCGGCACAGATACGCAGTATTTT. The genes are TRBV12-3 or TRBV12-4 and TRBJ2-3; D is unclear. The germline V and J ends were trimmed by 6 bases and 1 base, with 11 bases remaining between them. The CDR3 covers 14 residues.

J is TRBJ2-3 and V is TRBV5-1; D uncertain. Trimming cost V 0 bases and J 1 base, with 9 bases left between them. CDR1 is SGHRS and CDR2 is YFSETQ in the germline V gene. The CDR3 is 15 residues long. The CDR3 is CASSLVSGGTDTQYF. DNA of the CDR3: TGCGCCAGCAGCTTGGTGTCAGGAGGCACAGATACGCAGTATTTT.

This clonotype was seen more than once but under ten times. J is TRBJ2-7 and V is TRBV2; D remains ambiguous. CDR1 and CDR2 (germline): SNHLY, FYNNEI. The CDR3 is made up of 12 amino acids. V lost 7 bases to trimming and J lost 3 bases, with 10 bases between them. The CDR3 DNA follows: TGTGCCAGCAAAACCGATGGCTACGAGCAGTACGTC. This gives the protein CASKTDGYEQYV.

This chain uses TRBV5-1 with TRBJ2-5; D remains ambiguous. This CDR3 contains 12 residues. Germline CDR1 reads SGHRS; CDR2 reads YFSETQ. V gave up 1 base and J gave up 4 bases, with 5 bases separating them. CDR3 nucleotide sequence: TGCGCCAGCAGCTTGCCATCAGAGACCCAGTACTTC. Amino acid sequence: CASSLPSETQYF.

The chain links TRBV7-9 to TRBJ2-5, with D perhaps assigned TRBD1 or TRBD2 (6 bases each). Germline V gives CDR1 SEHNR, CDR2 FQNEAQ (reference sequence). The CDR3 spans 14 residues. Trimming pared 1 base from V and 5 bases from J, leaving 11 bases between. Here the CDR3 DNA reads TGTGCCAGCAGCTTAGACGGGGGCGCGGAGACCCAGTACTTC. Residues: CASSLDGGAETQYF. The full variable domain, its missing parts supplied by reference TRBV7-9 and TRBJ2-5, is DTGVSQNPRHKITKRGQNVTFRCDPISEHNRLYWYRQTLGQGPEFLTYFQNEAQLEKSRLLSDRFSAERPKGSFSTLEIQRTEQGDSAMYLCASSLDGGAETQYFGPGTRLLVL.

This clonotype was observed once. This chain uses TRBV18 with TRBJ2-7; no reliable D call. V lost 3 bases, J lost 5 bases, and 11 bases lay in between. CDR1 and CDR2 from the germline V gene are KGHSH and LQKENI. This CDR3 comprises 13 residues. The CDR3 region has the DNA TGTGCCAGCTCACCTAGGGATACCCACGAGCAGTACGTC. It is translated as CASSPRDTHEQYV.

This chain joins TRBV13 and TRBJ1-2, with D maybe TRBD1 (6 bases). The germline V and J ends were trimmed by 3 bases and 5 bases, with 10 bases remaining between them. The CDR3 extends over 13 amino acids. Germline CDR1 PRHDT, CDR2 FYEKMQ (reference sequence). The chain's CDR3 is CASSFPGQYGYTF. CDR3 sequence (DNA): TGTGCCAGCAGCTTCCCTGGACAGTATGGCTACACCTTC.

The V gene is TRBV21-1, the J gene TRBJ1-6; the D segment call TRBD1 is taken from the table without a DNA check. TRBV21-1 is a listed pseudogene. The CDR3 has 18 amino acids. The chain's CDR3 is CASSLSGQASSYNSPLHF. For the CDR3, the DNA is TGTGCCAGCAGCTTATCCGGACAGGCAAGCTCCTATAATTCACCCCTCCACTTT.

This chain links TRBV19 with TRBJ1-5, with D perhaps matching TRBD1 (6 bases). The CDR3 runs to 14 residues. Germline V lookup: CDR1 LNHDA, CDR2 SQIVND (reference sequence). Trimming removed 5 bases at V and 4 bases at J, with 12 bases between. CDR3 DNA: TGTGCCAGTAGTCTTTTCGGGACAAATCAGCCCCAGCATTTT. It encodes CASSLFGTNQPQHF.

J is TRBJ2-3 and V is TRBV11-2; D is possibly TRBD1 (6 bases). The germline V and J ends were trimmed by 5 bases and 2 bases, with 23 bases remaining between them. Per germline, CDR1 SGHAT and CDR2 FQNNGV. This CDR3 spans 18 amino acids. Here the CDR3 DNA reads TGTGCCAGCAGCCCAGGAGTCTTGGTGCAGGGGATCACAGATACGCAGTATTTT. Encoded protein: CASSPGVLVQGITDTQYF.

The rearrangement joins TRBV5-8 to TRBJ1-2, with D unresolved. V lost 0 bases, J lost 1 base, and 4 bases lay in between. The germline CDR1 and CDR2 sequences are SGHTS and YDEGEE. This CDR3 has 13 residues. The CDR3 DNA is TGTGCCAGCAGCTTGGCGATTAACTATGGCTACACCTTC. Translating it yields CASSLAINYGYTF.

In its sample, this clonotype was seen many times. The chain links TRBV29-1 to TRBJ2-2; the D is unclear. Trimming removed 7 bases from V and 4 bases from J, with 10 bases in between. This CDR3 is 12 amino acids long. From germline, CDR1 is SQVTM and CDR2 ANQGSEA. CDR3 sequence: CSALHPTGELFF. CDR3 bases: TGCAGCGCCCTCCATCCCACCGGGGAGCTGTTTTTT.

Many counts were recorded for this clonotype. This rearrangement joins TRBV6-2 or TRBV6-3 to TRBJ2-2, with D possibly TRBD1 on 7 matching bases. Germline values: CDR1 MNHEY, CDR2 SVGEGT. The germline V and J ends were trimmed by 7 bases and 5 bases, with 14 bases remaining between them. CDR3 length: 14 amino acids. CDR3 coding DNA: TGTGCCAGCATGCAGGGGGGCCCTACCGGGGAGCTGTTTTTT. Its translation is CASMQGGPTGELFF.

The chain couples TRBV24-1 to TRBJ1-3, with D possibly being TRBD1 (6 bases). Looked up from germline, CDR1 is KGHDR and CDR2 is SFDVKD. CDR3 size: 14 residues. Trimming took off 9 bases at V and 0 bases at J, with 11 bases between the two ends. The CDR3 region is CATSETGSGNTIYF. In DNA form, the CDR3 reads TGTGCCACCTCGGAGACAGGCTCTGGAAACACCATATATTTT.

The rearrangement links TRBV29-1 to TRBJ1-6; no reliable D call. CDR1 is SQVTM, CDR2 ANQGSEA, per germline. The V and J ends lost 7 bases and 7 bases respectively, with 14 bases between them. This CDR3 contains 13 residues. CDR3 protein: CSAQVVENSPLHF. In DNA, the CDR3 is TGCAGCGCTCAGGTGGTGGAGAATTCACCCCTCCACTTT.

In its sample, this clonotype was seen a few times. This chain uses TRBV12-3 or TRBV12-4 with TRBJ2-5; a possible D gene is TRBD2 (5 bases). Trimming took 4 bases from V and 1 from J, leaving 7 bases between them. The CDR3 has 13 amino acids. CDR3 region: CASSWTFQETQYF. As DNA, the CDR3 is TGTGCCAGCAGTTGGACTTTCCAAGAGACCCAGTACTTC.

This clonotype came up many times. The V gene is TRBV12-3 or TRBV12-4, the J gene TRBJ2-1, with a tentative D call TRBD2 (6 bases). V was trimmed by 1 base and J by 3 bases, leaving 10 bases between them. CDR3 length equals 15 residues. The DNA of the CDR3 is TGTGCCAGCAGTTTAGTTGGCGGGATCTACAATGAGCAGTTCTTC. It yields the protein CASSLVGGIYNEQFF.

This clonotype was counted at least ten times. The chain recombines TRBV2 with TRBJ1-5; possibly TRBD1 for D (6 bases). The CDR3 is made up of 15 amino acids. Germline CDR1 reads SNHLY; CDR2 reads FYNNEI. The V gene lost 6 bases and the J gene lost 0 bases, with 12 bases spanning the gap. The CDR3 nucleotides read TGTGCCAGCAGACCCACAGGGAATAGCAATCAGCCCCAGCATTTT. This gives the protein CASRPTGNSNQPQHF.

This clonotype was detected many times. The chain couples TRBV12-3 or TRBV12-4 to TRBJ1-4; no firm D call. This CDR3 region has 11 residues. Trimming took off 2 bases at V and 15 bases at J, with 10 bases between the two ends. The CDR3 sequence: CASSLSGEVFF. The CDR3 bases are TGTGCCAGCAGTTTATCCGGTGAGGTGTTTTTT.

This rearrangement joins TRBV27 to TRBJ2-2; 8 bases are a match to TRBD1. V gave up 6 bases and J gave up 3 bases; unmatched junction bases: 15. Per the germline V gene, CDR1 is MNHEY and CDR2 is SMNVEV (reference sequence). The CDR3 loop spans 18 amino acids. The CDR3 DNA reads TGTGCCAGCAGGACCTATCAGGGGGCGCGTTCGCACACCGGGGAGCTGTTTTTT. Its translation is CASRTYQGARSHTGELFF.

The rearrangement joins TRBV12-3 or TRBV12-4 to TRBJ2-1, with D uncertain. V lost 4 bases to trimming and J lost 0 bases, with 7 bases between them. CDR3 length: 14 amino acids. DNA for the CDR3: TGTGCCAGCAGTTCGGGCAGCTCCTACAATGAGCAGTTCTTC. Amino acids: CASSSGSSYNEQFF.

This clonotype was seen ten or more times. V is TRBV7-2 and J is TRBJ1-1; D is perhaps TRBD1 (5 bases). Germline V lookup: CDR1 SGHTA, CDR2 FQGNSA. The CDR3 is 13 residues long. V was clipped by 0 bases and J by 7 bases, with 9 bases between them. CDR3 in amino acids: CASSLARGGEAFF. CDR3 coding DNA: TGTGCCAGCAGCTTAGCGCGTGGGGGTGAAGCTTTCTTT.

The table lists this clonotype with a few counts. Here the CDR3 reads CASSRSGGHSDTQYF. Written as DNA, the CDR3 is TGTGCCAGTAGTAGGAGCGGGGGGCATTCCGATACGCAGTATTTT. The chain joins TRBV19 to TRBJ2-3; 9 bases are a match to TRBD2. CDR1 and CDR2 (germline): LNHDA, SQIVND (reference sequence). The CDR3 is 15 residues long. Trimming took 4 bases from V and 6 from J; bases not matched to a gene: 8.

CDR3 in amino acids: CASRDNIQYF. The CDR3 bases are TGTGCCAGCAGGGACAACATTCAGTACTTC. V usage is TRBV6-1 and J usage is TRBJ2-4; D is unclear. CDR1 MNHNS and CDR2 SASEGT come from the germline V gene. The CDR3 loop spans 10 amino acids. V shed 6 bases and J shed 7 bases, with 4 bases lying between them.

The sample holds many counts of this clonotype. J is TRBJ1-3 and V is TRBV20-1, with D uncertain. There are 13 residues in the CDR3. V was shortened by 2 bases and J by 2 bases, with 7 bases between the two germline ends. Germline V gives CDR1 DFQATT, CDR2 SNEGSKA (reference sequence). The CDR3 DNA is TGCAGTGCTAGATATACTACTGGAAACACCATATATTTT. Translating it yields CSARYTTGNTIYF.